This T cell receptor (beta chain) was profiled in a study of cytomegalovirus exposure and HLA in healthy donors. Regarding the study as a whole: It was taken for granted in presence/absence analyses that sequencing depth across donors was roughly uniform. Because they were indistinguishable, some V segments, including TRBV6-2 and TRBV6-3, were excluded.

On this clone itself: Antigen: not known.

Healthy bone marrow donors supplied every sample. V was pared by 4 bases and J by 6 bases, with 6 bases of the junction left unmatched. CDR1 and CDR2 from the germline V gene are SGHTA and FQGNSA. The CDR3 length is 16 residues. It was with 60 Vbeta and 13 Jbeta primers that the PCR ran. Clones were sequenced by immunoSEQ multiplex PCR, and TCRdb holds only the in-frame ones, with some missing. The table includes approximately 92,000 clones, 69% detected once. Material: PBMCs. The chain is built from TRBV7-2 and TRBJ2-2, with 12 bases identical to TRBD2. This clonotype was obtained from a man in his fifties or sixties in good health and CMV-seronegative. The CDR3 protein is CASSSTLAGGPGELFF. CDR3 nucleotide sequence: TGTGCCAGCAGCTCCACGCTAGCGGGAGGGCCCGGGGAGCTGTTTTTT.